These 30 T cell receptor beta chains were sequenced from one sample in a study of T cell changes during pregnancy in multiple sclerosis. Only in-frame clones appear in the TCRdb table, and some are missing; sequencing was by immunoSEQ multiplex PCR. The sample includes tens of thousands of clones, 90% to 97% of them seen just once. The sample consisted of CD8+ T cells from peripheral blood mononuclear cells, taken after pregnancy. These receptors were obtained from a female donor with multiple sclerosis, enrolled in a pregnancy study.

The chain couples TRBV25-1 to TRBJ2-7, with D possibly matching TRBD2 (8 bases). CDR3 length equals 14 residues. The V gene's germline CDR1 is MGHDK and CDR2 SYGVNS. With 8 bases removed from V and 2 bases from J, the gap between germline ends came to 16 bases. CDR3 coding DNA: TGTGCCAGCGGATTTAGCGGGACAGCCTACGAGCAGTACTTC. It encodes CASGFSGTAYEQYF.

This chain joins TRBV19 and TRBJ2-5; 7 bases align to TRBD2. The ends lost 4 bases at V and 1 base at J; junction bases unmatched: 3. The CDR3 has 14 residues. CDR1 is LNHDA, CDR2 SQIVND, per germline (reference sequence). The CDR3 coding sequence is TGTGCCAGTAGTACTCTAGCGGTCCAAGAGACCCAGTACTTC. It codes for CASSTLAVQETQYF.

The V and J genes are TRBV27 and TRBJ2-1, with 7 bases matching TRBD2. This CDR3 region has 15 residues. CDR1 MNHEY and CDR2 SMNVEV come from the germline V gene (reference sequence). V gave up 2 bases and J gave up 6 bases; unmatched junction bases: 7. The chain's CDR3 is CASSLLAGASNEQFF. The CDR3 DNA sequence: TGTGCCAGCAGTTTACTCGCGGGAGCGTCCAATGAGCAGTTCTTC.

The V gene is TRBV9, the J gene TRBJ2-5; 11 bases agree with TRBD1. J lost 4 bases, V lost 7 bases, and 3 bases had no gene match. Germline V gene sequence: CDR1 SGDLS, CDR2 YYNGEE. The CDR3 extends over 13 amino acids. CDR3 nucleotides: TGTGCCAGCGGACAGGGGGCGGGAGAGACCCAGTACTTC. Protein sequence: CASGQGAGETQYF.

By share, this clone counts as medium-sized. The chain links TRBV28 to TRBJ1-2; 7 bases are shared with TRBD1. CDR3 length equals 17 residues. The germline V gene encodes CDR1 MDHEN and CDR2 SYDVKM. V shed 4 bases and J 4 bases; nucleotides not matched to a gene: 15. The CDR3 DNA follows: TGTGCCAGCAGTTCCACCCGTACAGGGGAAAGGAGCTATGGCTACACCTTC. This sequence encodes CASSSTRTGERSYGYTF.

The genes are TRBV5-1 and TRBJ2-2, with TRBD1 matching 8 bases. CDR3 length equals 15 residues. CDR1 and CDR2 (germline): SGHRS, YFSETQ. V shed 3 bases, J shed 7 bases, and the junction held 8 bases outside the gene matches. CDR3 loop: CASSWGAGGIGELFF. CDR3 coding DNA: TGCGCCAGCAGCTGGGGGGCAGGGGGCATCGGGGAGCTGTTTTTT. The full variable domain, its missing parts supplied by reference TRBV5-1 and TRBJ2-2, is KAGVTQTPRYLIKTRGQQVTLSCSPISGHRSVSWYQQTPGQGLQFLFEYFSETQRNKGNFPGRFSGRQFSNSRSEMNVSTLELGDSALYLCASSWGAGGIGELFFGEGSRLTVL.

This clone is a singleton in its sample. This chain links TRBV6-1 with TRBJ2-7; 7 bases agree with TRBD1. Trimming removed 0 bases from V and 3 bases from J; junction bases left unmatched: 5. This CDR3 is 15 amino acids long. The germline V gene has CDR1 MNHNS and CDR2 SASEGT. The DNA for the CDR3 is TGTGCCAGCAGTGAAGCCGGGACAGCATTCTACGAGCAGTACTTC. As protein: CASSEAGTAFYEQYF.

The chain has TRBV27 and TRBJ2-1, with TRBD2 as a possible D gene (6 bases). The V gene lost 4 bases and the J gene lost 5 bases, with 9 bases spanning the gap. CDR3 size: 13 residues. Germline V gene sequence: CDR1 MNHEY, CDR2 SMNVEV (reference sequence). Here the CDR3 DNA reads TGTGCCAGCAGTTCCGCGGGGAACAATGAGCAGTTCTTC. Protein: CASSSAGNNEQFF.

The rearrangement links TRBV6-1 to TRBJ1-2; no firm D call. Trimming stripped 4 bases from V and 4 bases from J, with 10 bases between. Germline CDR1 reads MNHNS; CDR2 reads SASEGT. The CDR3 contains 13 residues. CDR3 nucleotides: TGTGCCAGCAGTGGCGGAAGCCCCTATGGCTACACCTTC. This gives the protein CASSGGSPYGYTF.

The J gene is TRBJ1-1, the V gene TRBV19; D might be TRBD1 (5 bases). From germline, CDR1 is LNHDA and CDR2 SQIVND (reference sequence). Trimming left V 4 bases short and J 5 bases short, with 11 bases between. This CDR3 comprises 13 residues. The CDR3 loop is CASSTGAETEAFF. The DNA of the CDR3 is TGTGCCAGTAGTACTGGGGCCGAAACTGAAGCTTTCTTT.

This chain links TRBV2 with TRBJ2-3, with 7 bases aligning to TRBD1. This CDR3 is 16 amino acids long. The V segment lost 1 base and the J segment 1 base; nucleotides outside the gene matches: 5. The germline gives CDR1 SNHLY, CDR2 FYNNEI. The CDR3 nucleotides read TGTGCCAGCAGTGAAGGAATTACAGGGGGCACAGATACGCAGTATTTT. Translated, it gives CASSEGITGGTDTQYF.

The CDR3 loop reads CASSPAGRYEQYF. The DNA of the CDR3 is TGTGCCAGCAGCCCTGCGGGAAGGTACGAGCAGTACTTC. The gene calls are TRBV7-8 and TRBJ2-7, with D maybe TRBD2 (6 bases). Germline lookup yields CDR1 SGHVS and CDR2 FQNEAQ. Trimming shortened V by 5 bases and J by 4 bases, and 12 bases separated the two germline ends. This CDR3 comprises 13 residues.

CDR3 loop: CASSADWNTEAFF. The CDR3 coding sequence is TGTGCCAGCAGCGCAGATTGGAACACTGAAGCTTTCTTT. This chain links TRBV7-2 with TRBJ1-1, with D unresolved. V was trimmed by 5 bases and J by 1 base, leaving 8 bases between them. CDR3 size: 13 residues. Germline values: CDR1 SGHTA, CDR2 FQGNSA.

This chain links TRBV7-6 with TRBJ1-4, with D unresolved. CDR3 length: 16 residues. Germline V gene data show CDR1 as SGHVS and CDR2 as FNYEAQ. Trimming took 6 bases from V and 0 from J, leaving 14 bases between them. The CDR3 spells CASRPSSGATNEKLFF. For the CDR3, the DNA is TGTGCCAGCAGGCCAAGTTCGGGAGCAACTAATGAAAAACTGTTTTTT.

V is TRBV7-8 and J is TRBJ2-2, with a weak D call TRBD1 (5 bases). The CDR3 has 12 amino acids. Looked up from germline, CDR1 is SGHVS and CDR2 is FQNEAQ. The V end lost 5 bases, the J end lost 6 bases, and 7 bases lay between the germline ends. The CDR3 here is CASSVRAGELFF. The CDR3 bases are TGTGCCAGCAGCGTCAGGGCCGGGGAGCTGTTTTTT.

This sequence joins TRBV29-1 and TRBJ1-4; no definite D call. CDR1 and CDR2 from the germline V gene are SQVTM and ANQGSEA. V lost 0 bases, J lost 0 bases, and 8 bases lay in between. There are 15 residues in the CDR3. For the CDR3, the DNA is TGCAGCGTTGAAGATCAGGAAGCAACTAATGAAAAACTGTTTTTT. Translation: CSVEDQEATNEKLFF.

The chain carries TRBV5-4 and TRBJ1-1, with D perhaps matching TRBD1 (5 bases). The ends were cut back, 4 bases at V and 4 bases at J, with 8 bases in the middle. The CDR3 length is 12 residues. Germline-derived CDR1 and CDR2 are SGHNT and YYREEE (reference sequence). CDR3 in DNA: TGTGCCAGCAGCCCGGGGGGCACTGAAGCTTTCTTT. Its protein product is CASSPGGTEAFF. Using reference TRBV5-4 and TRBJ1-1 for the parts outside the CDR3, the full variable domain is ETGVTQSPTHLIKTRGQQVTLRCSSQSGHNTVSWYQQALGQGPQFIFQYYREEENGRGNFPPRFSGLQFPNYSSELNVNALELDDSALYLCASSPGGTEAFFGQGTRLTVV.

The genes are TRBV7-9 and TRBJ2-3, with TRBD2 identical over 14 bases. The junction had 3 bases not matched to a gene; V was cut back by 4 bases and J by 6 bases. The germline V gene has CDR1 SEHNR and CDR2 FQNEAQ (reference sequence). CDR3 length: 15 residues. The CDR3 reads CASSSGTSGSDTQYF. The CDR3 DNA reads TGTGCCAGCAGCTCCGGGACTAGCGGGAGCGATACGCAGTATTTT.

The chain employs TRBV5-1 and TRBJ2-7, with a possible D match to TRBD1 (5 bases). The CDR3 contains 14 residues. V lost 2 bases to trimming and J lost 0 bases, with 9 bases between them. Germline CDR1 and CDR2: SGHRS and YFSETQ. In nucleotides, the CDR3 is TGCGCCAGCAGCTTCCCGGACAACTCCTACGAGCAGTACTTC. Its translation is CASSFPDNSYEQYF.

The chain recombines TRBV7-9 with TRBJ1-5, with 7 bases matching TRBD1. This CDR3 has 14 residues. V was clipped by 1 base and J by 7 bases; unmatched bases: 4. Per germline, CDR1 SEHNR and CDR2 FQNEAQ (reference sequence). CDR3 amino acids: CASSLGQGDQPQHF. CDR3 DNA sequence: TGTGCCAGCAGCTTAGGGCAGGGGGACCAGCCCCAGCATTTT. The full variable domain, in which reference TRBV7-9 and TRBJ1-5 provide the parts outside the CDR3, is DTGVSQNPRHKITKRGQNVTFRCDPISEHNRLYWYRQTLGQGPEFLTYFQNEAQLEKSRLLSDRFSAERPKGSFSTLEIQRTEQGDSAMYLCASSLGQGDQPQHFGDGTRLSIL.

The V and J genes are TRBV5-6 and TRBJ2-4; TRBD1 aligns across 8 bases. This CDR3 is built from 17 residues. In germline, CDR1 is SGHDT, CDR2 YYEEEE. V gave up 2 bases and J gave up 8 bases; unmatched junction bases: 15. The CDR3 nucleotides are TGTGCCAGCAGCTTACGAAAAGGAGGACAGGGCTTATACATTCAGTACTTC. This translates into CASSLRKGGQGLYIQYF.

The gene calls are TRBV28 and TRBJ2-3, with 8 bases matching TRBD2. V lost 5 bases to trimming and J lost 1 base; unmatched junction nucleotides: 5. The CDR3 loop spans 15 amino acids. Germline CDR1 and CDR2: MDHEN and SYDVKM. In nucleotides, the CDR3 is TGTGCCAGCAGTCCCGCAGCGGGAGGCACAGATACGCAGTATTTT. Its protein is CASSPAAGGTDTQYF.

The chain has TRBV5-1 and TRBJ2-5, with 9 bases matching TRBD1. The CDR3 runs to 16 residues. V was pared by 0 bases and J by 5 bases, with 8 bases of the junction left unmatched. CDR1 SGHRS and CDR2 YFSETQ come from the germline V gene. The CDR3 coding sequence is TGCGCCAGCAGCTTGGTGCGGGACAGGGTGTCGGAGACCCAGTACTTC. The encoded protein is CASSLVRDRVSETQYF.

The CDR3 spells CASSPRVDSNQPQHF. The DNA for the CDR3 is TGTGCCAGCAGCCCCAGGGTAGATAGCAATCAGCCCCAGCATTTT. The chain combines TRBV27 with TRBJ1-5; D perhaps matches TRBD1 (5 bases). CDR3 size: 15 residues. CDR1 is MNHEY and CDR2 is SMNVEV in the germline V gene (reference sequence). Between the trimmed V and J ends, which lost 6 bases and 0 bases, there was a span of 12 bases.

This rearrangement joins TRBV29-1 to TRBJ2-7; perhaps TRBD1 as D (5 bases). The CDR3 has 14 amino acids. Per the germline V gene, CDR1 is SQVTM and CDR2 is ANQGSEA. V was pared by 7 bases and J by 3 bases, with 19 bases between. This chain's CDR3 is CSELFWGSDYEQYF. The CDR3 bases are TGCAGCGAACTGTTCTGGGGCAGCGACTACGAGCAGTACTTC.

Here the CDR3 reads CASSYGGAGANVLTF. DNA for the CDR3: TGTGCCAGCAGTTATGGAGGTGCTGGGGCCAACGTCCTGACTTTC. The chain couples TRBV27 to TRBJ2-6; a weak D match, TRBD2 (5 bases). CDR1 and CDR2 (germline): MNHEY, SMNVEV (reference sequence). This CDR3 contains 15 residues. Trimming took 4 bases from V and 2 from J, leaving 9 bases between them.

The rearrangement uses TRBV27 and TRBJ2-7, with D perhaps TRBD1 (5 bases). The CDR3 has 14 amino acids. Germline V gives CDR1 MNHEY, CDR2 SMNVEV (reference sequence). The V gene lost 6 bases and the J gene lost 2 bases, with 14 bases spanning the gap. The CDR3 DNA reads as TGTGCCAGCAGCTTAGGGGCCACTCCCTACGAGCAGTACTTC. It specifies CASSLGATPYEQYF.

The gene calls are TRBV5-8 and TRBJ1-5; D is uncertain. V was clipped by 1 base and J by 0 bases, with 8 bases between them. CDR3 length: 15 residues. Per the germline V gene, CDR1 is SGHTS and CDR2 is YDEGEE. The CDR3 sequence is CASSLLGSSNQPQHF. CDR3 nucleotide sequence: TGTGCCAGCAGCTTGCTAGGTAGTAGCAATCAGCCCCAGCATTTT. Full variable domain (remainder filled in from reference TRBV5-8 and TRBJ1-5): EAGVTQSPTHLIKTRGQQATLRCSPISGHTSVYWYQQALGLGLQFLLWYDEGEERNRGNFPPRFSGRQFPNYSSELNVNALELEDSALYLCASSLLGSSNQPQHFGDGTRLSIL.

The chain has TRBV6-5 and TRBJ1-5; D remains ambiguous. CDR1 and CDR2 (germline): MNHEY, SVGAGI. Trimming took 7 bases from V and 2 from J, leaving 15 bases between them. This CDR3 comprises 15 residues. CDR3 protein: CASKLYTLGNQPQHF. The CDR3 nucleotides read TGTGCCAGCAAATTGTACACGCTTGGCAATCAGCCCCAGCATTTT.

The chain combines TRBV7-3 with TRBJ2-1, with 8 bases identical to TRBD2. The CDR3 loop spans 15 amino acids. J was trimmed by 7 bases and V by 2 bases; bases with no gene match: 7. The germline gives CDR1 SGHTA, CDR2 FQGTGA. In DNA, the CDR3 is TGTGCCAGCAGCTTATCCGGGAGGGCGGGGAATGAGCAGTTCTTC. Residues: CASSLSGRAGNEQFF.